The next 9 T cell receptor beta chains were all read from a single sample in a study of graft-versus-host responses after intestinal transplantation. Only in-frame clones appear in the TCRdb table, and some are missing; sequencing was by immunoSEQ multiplex PCR. The table lists over 40,000 clones, roughly 91% of them singletons. The sequencing used PBMCs, collected around 790 days after a first intestinal transplant, on the day of a second. The receptors derive from a human patient who received an intestinal transplant, so some T cells may come from the graft donor.

J is TRBJ1-5 and V is TRBV10-3; D not certain. This CDR3 spans 17 amino acids. V lost 0 bases to trimming and J lost 5 bases, with 17 bases between them. Germline CDR1 ENHRY, CDR2 SYGVKD. For the CDR3, the DNA is TGTGCCATCAGTGAGTCGGCGGTCCCTTCAGGCGATCAGCCCCAGCATTTT. Its translation is CAISESAVPSGDQPQHF.

This chain connects TRBV28 to TRBJ2-7, with 7 nucleotides matching TRBD2. The CDR3 length is 15 residues. J gave up 0 bases and V 2 bases, and 4 bases lay outside the gene matches. Per germline, CDR1 MDHEN and CDR2 SYDVKM. CDR3 sequence: CASSLTSVSSYEQYF. As DNA, the CDR3 is TGTGCCAGCAGTTTAACTAGCGTGAGCTCCTACGAGCAGTACTTC.

This chain uses TRBV11-2 with TRBJ2-7; 9 bases line up with TRBD1. The germline CDR1 and CDR2 sequences are SGHAT and FQNNGV. J was trimmed by 1 base and V by 1 base; bases with no gene match: 11. The CDR3 totals 18 residues. In DNA, the CDR3 is TGTGCCAGCAGCTTAGTGGGACAGGGCCGACCTTTATCCTACGAGCAGTACTTC. This codes for CASSLVGQGRPLSYEQYF.

The V gene is TRBV15, the J gene TRBJ2-5; D not certain. The end of the DNA aligns better with TRBJ2-7, so the J call may be wrong. CDR3 size: 13 residues. Germline-derived CDR1 and CDR2 are LNHNV and YYDKDF (reference sequence). The CDR3: CATSRDHGYEQYF. The CDR3 bases are TGTGCCACCAGCAGAGATCACGGGTACGAGCAGTACTTC.

DNA for the CDR3: TGCAGTGCTAGCGACAACTATGGCTACACCTTC. It is translated as CSASDNYGYTF. The chain uses TRBV20-1 and TRBJ1-2; D is uncertain. This CDR3 spans 11 amino acids. The germline V and J ends were trimmed by 3 bases and 2 bases, with 4 bases remaining between them. Per the germline V gene, CDR1 is DFQATT and CDR2 is SNEGSKA (reference sequence).

The chain employs TRBV7-3 and TRBJ2-1; 12 bases are shared with TRBD2. The CDR3 loop spans 14 amino acids. In germline, CDR1 is SGHTA, CDR2 FQGTGA. Trimming at V came to 5 bases and at J to 13 bases, leaving 9 bases not matched to a gene. CDR3 residues: CASSLELAGGPQFF. The CDR3 DNA follows: TGTGCCAGCAGCCTCGAACTAGCGGGAGGTCCCCAGTTCTTC.

The CDR3 nucleotides read TGCGCCAGCAGGGCACTAGCGGAATACAATGAGCAGTTCTTC. This sequence encodes CASRALAEYNEQFF. The chain has TRBV5-1 and TRBJ2-1, with 8 bases fitting TRBD2. CDR3 length equals 14 residues. Germline V gene sequence: CDR1 SGHRS, CDR2 YFSETQ. The junction had 5 bases not matched to a gene; V was cut back by 5 bases and J by 4 bases.

The chain combines TRBV7-9 with TRBJ2-7; perhaps TRBD1 as D (5 bases). With 0 bases removed from V and 3 bases from J, the gap between germline ends came to 15 bases. Looked up from germline, CDR1 is SEHNR and CDR2 is FQNEAQ (reference sequence). The CDR3 is 16 residues long. The CDR3 DNA reads TGTGCCAGCAGCTTAGCGTTAGGGGTTTTAAGCTACGAGCAGTACTTC. Its translation: CASSLALGVLSYEQYF.

The J gene is TRBJ1-2, the V gene TRBV28, with D perhaps TRBD1 (6 bases). CDR3 size: 13 residues. V was cut by 10 bases and J by 3 bases, with 15 bases left in between. CDR1 and CDR2 (germline): MDHEN, SYDVKM. This chain's CDR3 is CATSDSHYYGYTF. CDR3 coding DNA: TGTGCCACCTCGGACAGTCATTACTATGGCTACACCTTC.